This T cell receptor beta chain comes out of a study of cytomegalovirus exposure and HLA in healthy donors. Whole-study context: Most genotyped donors, approximately 77% of fewer than 400, had Caucasian-associated genetic ancestry. Findings and limits, study-wide: Another analysis was done later, and it associated over 15,000 TCR beta sequences with HLA alleles at 0.05 false discovery rate. Roughly even sequencing depth across donors was the assumption behind the presence/absence analyses.

A note on this clone: As yet, its antigen is unknown. Other DNA sequences in the sample encode the same CDR3.

V dropped 5 bases and J dropped 9; count of bases not matched to a gene: 8. Germline V gene data show CDR1 as MGHRA and CDR2 as YSYEKL. This CDR3 comprises 15 residues. 13 Jbeta primers and 60 Vbeta primers were used for the PCR. Assay: immunoSEQ multiplex PCR; the TCRdb copy retains only in-frame clones and omits some. Seen here are some 110,000 clones, 65% to 80% observed once, and the top ten hold roughly 3.4%. All the people who gave samples were healthy bone marrow donors. Sequencing was done on a sample of PBMCs. The chain is built from TRBV4-1 and TRBJ1-6, with 9 bases identical to TRBD1. The TCR originated in a man in his sixties in good health and CMV-seronegative. This CDR3 reads CASSSNTGGSSPLHF. The CDR3 coding sequence is TGCGCCAGCAGCTCCAACACAGGGGGCAGTTCACCCCTCCACTTT.